This passage covers 20 T cell receptor beta chains from one sample sequenced in a study of T-cell reconstitution after alpha-beta-depleted transplantation in children. Library preparation (for TCRbeta) was performed with unique molecular identifiers. TCRdb called the PCR reads again in MiXCR, with one record for every CDR3 protein. The sample lists hundreds of thousands of distinct CDR3 sequences, 16% occurring once. Sample: PBMCs from the stem cell graft donor, taken from the stem cell graft. These receptors came from a human donor who donated a stem cell graft to a child with acute myeloid leukemia.

This clonotype was counted many times. This sequence joins TRBV20-1 and TRBJ2-3; tentative D call: TRBD2 (6 bases). The CDR3 sequence is 17 residues long. Germline lookup yields CDR1 DFQATT and CDR2 SNEGSKA (reference sequence). The germline V and J ends were trimmed by 0 bases and 2 bases, with 18 bases remaining between them. CDR3 in DNA: TGCAGTGCTAGAGATCAAGGAGGGCAGGCTAACACAGATACGCAGTATTTT. It specifies CSARDQGGQANTDTQYF.

This clonotype was seen many times. The rearrangement joins TRBV6-5 to TRBJ2-5, with 7 bases that match TRBD2. V lost 6 bases to trimming and J lost 1 base; unmatched junction nucleotides: 8. This CDR3 spans 15 amino acids. The germline V gene encodes CDR1 MNHEY and CDR2 SVGAGI. The CDR3 spells CASRIGEGPQETQYF. In nucleotides, the CDR3 is TGTGCCAGCAGGATAGGGGAGGGGCCCCAAGAGACCCAGTACTTC.

This chain connects TRBV7-9 to TRBJ1-1; D is unclear. Germline CDR1 SEHNR, CDR2 FQNEAQ (reference sequence). The CDR3 is made up of 11 amino acids. V lost 11 bases to trimming and J lost 0 bases, with 7 bases between them. The CDR3, as DNA: TGTGCCGTCAGGATGAACACTGAAGCTTTCTTT. It codes for CAVRMNTEAFF.

The chain links TRBV12-3 or TRBV12-4 to TRBJ2-7; the D gene is possibly TRBD2 (5 bases). The CDR3 has 15 residues. V lost 0 bases to trimming and J lost 3 bases, with 12 bases between them. The CDR3 region has the DNA TGTGCCAGCAGTTTAGCAGAGGGTCTAAGCTACGAGCAGTACTTC. The encoded protein is CASSLAEGLSYEQYF.

This clonotype was recorded a few times. V gene TRBV5-1 combines with J gene TRBJ1-2, with D tentatively TRBD1 (6 bases). This CDR3 region has 15 residues. Trimming stripped 7 bases from V and 2 bases from J, with 18 bases between. In germline, CDR1 is SGHRS, CDR2 YFSETQ. CDR3 sequence: CASRPGGGTNYGYTF. The CDR3, as DNA: TGCGCCAGCCGTCCCGGGGGGGGCACGAACTATGGCTACACCTTC.

The DNA of the CDR3 is TGTGCCAGCAGTGACCTCGGACAGCGCAATCAGCCCCAGCATTTT. It codes for CASSDLGQRNQPQHF. The J gene is TRBJ1-5, the V gene TRBV6-2 or TRBV6-3; tentative D call: TRBD1 (6 bases). Trimming took 5 bases from V and 2 from J, leaving 13 bases between them. CDR1 and CDR2 from the germline V gene are MNHEY and SVGEGT. The CDR3 covers 15 residues.

This chain joins TRBV28 and TRBJ2-3; D not certain. Germline CDR1 MDHEN, CDR2 SYDVKM. V was trimmed by 2 bases and J by 1 base, leaving 13 bases between them. CDR3 length: 16 residues. The DNA of the CDR3 is TGTGCCAGCAGTTTACTTGTAGGGCTGGGCACAGATACGCAGTATTTT. This translates into CASSLLVGLGTDTQYF.

This clonotype was detected only a few times. This chain links TRBV15 with TRBJ1-2; D unresolved. Trimming left V 6 bases short and J 0 bases short, with 17 bases between. Germline lookup yields CDR1 LNHNV and CDR2 YYDKDF (reference sequence). This CDR3 is 16 amino acids long. CDR3: CATRTSVVTSNYGYTF. CDR3 DNA sequence: TGTGCCACCAGGACCTCCGTAGTGACCTCTAACTATGGCTACACCTTC.

This clonotype came up a few times. This chain links TRBV29-1 with TRBJ2-4; TRBD2 might be the D (5 bases). CDR1 is SQVTM and CDR2 is ANQGSEA in the germline V gene. CDR3 length: 13 amino acids. Trimming shortened V by 7 bases and J by 0 bases, and 10 bases separated the two germline ends. The CDR3 spells CSAEGIAKNIQYF. As DNA, the CDR3 is TGCAGCGCCGAGGGTATAGCCAAAAACATTCAGTACTTC.

V gene TRBV5-6 combines with J gene TRBJ1-1, with D possibly being TRBD1 (6 bases). The CDR3 loop spans 13 amino acids. Trimming pared 0 bases from V and 6 bases from J, leaving 9 bases between. Germline loops: CDR1 SGHDT, CDR2 YYEEEE. CDR3 in amino acids: CASSLDRASEAFF. The CDR3 DNA reads TGTGCCAGCAGCTTGGACAGGGCTTCTGAAGCTTTCTTT.

V is TRBV20-1 and J is TRBJ2-3; D gene unclear. The germline V and J ends were trimmed by 0 bases and 7 bases, with 14 bases remaining between them. Germline CDR1 DFQATT, CDR2 SNEGSKA (reference sequence). The CDR3 runs to 14 residues. The CDR3 DNA is TGCAGTGCTAGAGATGAACAGTTACGGAATACGCAGTATTTT. Amino acid sequence: CSARDEQLRNTQYF.

In this sample, this clonotype turned up a few times. This chain uses TRBV20-1 with TRBJ2-5; perhaps TRBD1 as D (5 bases). The germline V gene has CDR1 DFQATT and CDR2 SNEGSKA (reference sequence). Trimming took off 1 base at V and 1 base at J, with 13 bases between the two ends. There are 15 residues in the CDR3. Written as DNA, the CDR3 is TGCAGTGCTAGAGTTTCAAGGGGTCCCCAAGAGACCCAGTACTTC. It yields the protein CSARVSRGPQETQYF.

This clonotype was seen repeatedly, ten times or more. CDR3 nucleotide sequence: TGCAGTGCTCCACGTTCCTACGAGCAGTACTTC. It translates to CSAPRSYEQYF. This rearrangement joins TRBV20-1 to TRBJ2-7; no definite D call. Germline CDR1 is DFQATT and CDR2 is SNEGSKA (reference sequence). The CDR3 sequence is 11 residues long. V was trimmed by 5 bases and J by 1 base, leaving 6 bases between them.

This clonotype was observed at least ten times. The chain combines TRBV20-1 with TRBJ2-1; D remains unclear. Trimming left V 5 bases short and J 7 bases short, with 12 bases between. The germline V gene has CDR1 DFQATT and CDR2 SNEGSKA (reference sequence). The CDR3 extends over 12 amino acids. In DNA, the CDR3 is TGCAGTGCTGAGGAAGCTGCTAATGAGCAGTTCTTC. It codes for CSAEEAANEQFF.

This clonotype was detected many times. This sequence joins TRBV5-1 and TRBJ1-2; D is unresolved. V lost 0 bases, J lost 4 bases, and 1 base lay in between. The CDR3 length is 11 residues. The germline V gene encodes CDR1 SGHRS and CDR2 YFSETQ. The CDR3 here is CASSLGYGYTF. The CDR3, as DNA: TGCGCCAGCAGCTTGGGCTATGGCTACACCTTC.

At least ten counts were recorded for this clonotype. The chain has TRBV5-6 and TRBJ1-4; D remains unclear. Germline-derived CDR1 and CDR2 are SGHDT and YYEEEE. V lost 1 base to trimming and J lost 5 bases, with 9 bases between them. The CDR3 spans 14 residues. The CDR3 protein is CASSLISSNEKLFF. The CDR3 coding sequence is TGTGCCAGCAGCTTGATCAGCTCCAATGAAAAACTGTTTTTT.

As concerns this clonotype: Being one base from a much bigger clone, this may be a read error. The chain is built from TRBV29-1 and TRBJ2-2, with TRBD2 matching over 7 bases. This CDR3 region has 13 residues. Per the germline V gene, CDR1 is SQVTM and CDR2 is ANQGSEA. The CDR3 spells CSVPGRSAGQLFF. The DNA of the CDR3 is TGCAGCGTCCCCGGGAGGAGCGCCGGGCAGCTGTTTTTT.

For the CDR3, the DNA is TGCAGTGCGCCACTCACGGGGGGCCTAAGCGATGAGCAGTTCTTC. Translating it yields CSAPLTGGLSDEQFF. The J gene is TRBJ2-1, the V gene TRBV20-1, with a weak D call TRBD2 (7 bases). Germline V gene lookup returns CDR1 DFQATT and CDR2 SNEGSKA (reference sequence). The CDR3 loop spans 15 amino acids. V lost 6 bases to trimming and J lost 8 bases, with 23 bases between them.

In this sample, this clonotype turned up a few times. This chain links TRBV11-3 with TRBJ2-1, with no clear D. The length of the CDR3 is 16 residues. Trimming left V 0 bases short and J 1 base short, with 10 bases between. Germline CDR1 reads SGHNT; CDR2 reads YENEEA. This CDR3 reads CASSLEVTPSYNEQFF. CDR3 nucleotides: TGTGCCAGCAGCTTAGAAGTAACCCCTTCCTACAATGAGCAGTTCTTC. Using reference TRBV11-3 and TRBJ2-1 for the parts outside the CDR3, the full variable domain is EAGVVQSPRYKIIEKKQPVAFWCNPISGHNTLYWYLQNLGQGPELLIRYENEEAVDDSQLPKDRFSAERLKGVDSTLKIQPAELGDSAVYLCASSLEVTPSYNEQFFGPGTRLTVL.

This clonotype was found a few times. The chain uses TRBV24-1 and TRBJ2-7; a possible D gene is TRBD1 (5 bases). There are 17 residues in the CDR3. The germline CDR1 and CDR2 sequences are KGHDR and SFDVKD. The V end was cut by 2 bases, the J end by 3 bases, with 19 bases between. As DNA, the CDR3 is TGTGCCACCAGTGATTCCGGTGGGGCAGCTTATCTCTACGAGCAGTACGTC. Translated, it gives CATSDSGGAAYLYEQYV.